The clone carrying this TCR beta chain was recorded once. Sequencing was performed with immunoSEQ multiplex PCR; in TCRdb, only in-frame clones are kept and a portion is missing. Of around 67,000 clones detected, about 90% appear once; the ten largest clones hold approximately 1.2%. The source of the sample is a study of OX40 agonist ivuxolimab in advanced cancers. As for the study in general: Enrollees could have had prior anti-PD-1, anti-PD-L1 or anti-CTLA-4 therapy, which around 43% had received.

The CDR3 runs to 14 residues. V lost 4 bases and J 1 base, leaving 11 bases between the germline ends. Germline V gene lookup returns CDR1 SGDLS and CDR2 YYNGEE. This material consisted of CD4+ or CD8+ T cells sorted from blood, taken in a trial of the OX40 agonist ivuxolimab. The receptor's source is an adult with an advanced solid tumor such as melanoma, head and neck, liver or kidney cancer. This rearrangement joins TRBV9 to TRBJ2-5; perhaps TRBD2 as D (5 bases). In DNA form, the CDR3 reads TGTGCCAGCAGCCCCGGGGTGGTCCAAGAGACCCAGTACTTC. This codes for CASSPGVVQETQYF. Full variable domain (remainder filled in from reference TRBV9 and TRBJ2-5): DSGVTQTPKHLITATGQRVTLRCSPRSGDLSVYWYQQSLDQGLQFLIQYYNGEERAKGNILERFSAQQFPDLHSELNLSSLELGDSALYFCASSPGVVQETQYFGPGTRLLVL.